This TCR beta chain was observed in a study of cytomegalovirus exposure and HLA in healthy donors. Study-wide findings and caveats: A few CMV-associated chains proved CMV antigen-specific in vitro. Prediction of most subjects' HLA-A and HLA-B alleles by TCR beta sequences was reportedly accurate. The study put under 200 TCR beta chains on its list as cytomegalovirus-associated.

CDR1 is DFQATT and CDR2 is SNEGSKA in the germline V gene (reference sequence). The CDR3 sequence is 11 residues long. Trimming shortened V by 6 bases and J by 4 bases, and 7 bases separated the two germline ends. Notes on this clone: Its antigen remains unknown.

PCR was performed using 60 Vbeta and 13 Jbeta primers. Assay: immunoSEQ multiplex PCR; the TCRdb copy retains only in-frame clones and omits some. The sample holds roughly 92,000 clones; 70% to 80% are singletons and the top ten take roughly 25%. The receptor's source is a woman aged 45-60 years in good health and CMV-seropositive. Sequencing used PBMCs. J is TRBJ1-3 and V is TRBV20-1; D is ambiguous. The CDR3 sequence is CSAIQGNTIYF. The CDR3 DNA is TGCAGTGCAATACAGGGAAACACCATATATTTT.